This TCR beta chain stems from a study of blood T cell repertoires in COVID-19. The CDR3 runs to 14 residues. Germline CDR1 and CDR2: SGHRS and YFSETQ. Trimming removed 0 bases from V and 5 bases from J, with 12 bases in between. Libraries were prepared by immunoSEQ multiplex PCR; TCRdb keeps only in-frame clonotypes and omits some of them. Here the sample spans 130,000 or so clones, 84% being singletons. The genes are TRBV5-1 and TRBJ2-7; perhaps TRBD2 as D (6 bases). Sequencing was carried out using PBMCs or T cells enriched from blood (not recorded which). This TCR derives from a woman aged 25 to 45 who had recovered from COVID-19. The CDR3 loop is CASSLGGTQDEQYF. CDR3 nucleotide sequence: TGCGCCAGCAGCTTGGGGGGGACTCAGGACGAGCAGTACTTC.